These T cell receptor beta chains were read from a single sample in a study of T-cell memory formation after mild COVID-19. MiXCR, run by TCRdb on the 5' RACE reads, gives a single entry per CDR3 protein. The data show 210,000 or so distinct CDR3 sequences, over 9.5% seen once. Sequencing was carried out using PBMCs or a T cell subset sorted from them (not recorded which). These receptors originate from a man aged 18 to 30 who had mild COVID-19 (a few samples of this study predate the infection). Cell type and time point are not known. Each CDR3 is given with its conserved first and last residue. D genes are given only for firm matches. Some rows have no size entry. The others give once, few or many, or a class for an expanded clone.

v_gene	j_gene	abundance	d_gene	CDR3aa	CDR3nt
TRBV9	TRBJ1-5	.	.	CASSVGGHDQPQHF	TGTGCCAGCAGCGTAGGAGGGCACGATCAGCCCCAGCATTTT
TRBV6-5	TRBJ2-7	few	.	CASSPTPGEQYF	TGTGCCAGCAGCCCCACCCCCGGCGAGCAGTACTTC
TRBV5-1	TRBJ2-3	few	.	CASSSTGTDEPQYF	TGCGCCAGCAGCTCAACCGGGACTGACGAGCCGCAGTATTTT
TRBV12-3/TRBV12-4	TRBJ2-2	.	.	CASSPWGPPGELFF	TGTGCCAGCAGCCCCTGGGGGCCACCCGGGGAGCTGTTTTTT
TRBV20-1	TRBJ1-5	few	.	CSATVSNQPQHF	TGCAGTGCTACCGTAAGCAATCAGCCCCAGCATTTT
TRBV27	TRBJ2-1	many	TRBD2	CASRTSGGSQQFF	TGTGCCAGCAGGACTAGCGGGGGGTCCCAGCAGTTCTTC
TRBV7-2	TRBJ1-2	few	.	CASSIKLTAIYGYTF	TGTGCCAGCAGCATCAAGTTGACAGCGATCTATGGCTACACCTTC
TRBV11-2	TRBJ2-4	.	.	CASSSFRGEDIQYF	TGTGCCAGCAGTTCCTTCCGGGGCGAGGACATTCAGTACTTC
TRBV7-9	TRBJ2-7	many	.	CASSLDYRKQYF	TGTGCCAGCAGCCTAGACTACAGGAAGCAGTACTTC
TRBV12-3/TRBV12-4	TRBJ2-7	.	.	CASMILAGRNEQYF	TGTGCCAGCATGATCCTGGCGGGGAGGAACGAGCAGTACTTC
TRBV7-2	TRBJ1-2	.	TRBD1	CASSLAGWQGAGGYTF	TGTGCCAGCAGCTTAGCAGGGTGGCAGGGGGCAGGGGGCTACACCTTC
TRBV6-5	TRBJ1-2	few	.	CASSYKFRDIYGYTF	TGTGCCAGCAGTTATAAATTCCGGGACATCTATGGCTACACCTTC
TRBV12-3/TRBV12-4	TRBJ1-6	few	.	CASSFVGDSPLHF	TGTGCCAGCAGTTTCGTCGGAGATTCCCCCCTCCACTTT
TRBV12-3/TRBV12-4	TRBJ1-5	.	TRBD1	CASSSGTGSSDQPQHF	TGTGCCAGCAGCAGCGGGACAGGCTCTAGTGATCAGCCCCAGCATTTT
TRBV16	TRBJ1-1	.	.	CASSPRGGVNTEAFF	TGTGCCAGCAGCCCTCGGGGGGGGGTGAACACTGAAGCTTTCTTT
TRBV14	TRBJ1-1	few	.	CASSQLGENTEAFF	TGTGCCAGCAGCCAATTGGGGGAAAACACTGAAGCTTTCTTT
TRBV6-2/TRBV6-3	TRBJ1-2	.	.	CASSYEQRYGYTF	TGTGCCAGCAGTTACGAGCAGCGATATGGCTACACCTTC
TRBV7-2	TRBJ2-7	few	.	CASSYRAEYEQYF	TGTGCCAGCAGCTACAGGGCAGAGTACGAGCAGTACTTC
TRBV10-3	TRBJ1-6	.	.	CASSRVGDTNSPLHF	TGTGCCTCCTCAAGGGTGGGGGACACCAATTCACCCCTCCACTTT
TRBV18	TRBJ2-1	few	.	CASSPDLDSYNEQFF	TGTGCCAGCTCACCCGATCTCGACAGCTACAATGAGCAGTTCTTC
TRBV5-1	TRBJ1-1	many	TRBD1	CASSSGQGNTEAFF	TGTGCCAGCAGTTCGGGACAGGGGAACACTGAAGCTTTCTTT
TRBV2	TRBJ1-2	few	TRBD1	CASRVTQGFRGYTF	TGTGCCAGCAGGGTAACACAGGGGTTTAGGGGCTACACCTTC
TRBV12-3/TRBV12-4	TRBJ2-5	.	TRBD2	CASSLAGGSTQYF	TGTGCCAGCAGTCTAGCGGGAGGTTCTACCCAGTACTTC
TRBV20-1	TRBJ2-2	few	.	CSAIATSGSGELFF	TGCAGTGCTATTGCGACCAGCGGGTCCGGGGAGCTGTTTTTT
TRBV7-2	TRBJ2-1	few	TRBD1	CASSVTGANEQFF	TGTGCCAGCAGCGTCACAGGGGCCAATGAGCAGTTCTTC
TRBV12-3/TRBV12-4	TRBJ1-1	few	.	CASSLGDIISNTEAFF	TGTGCCAGCAGTTTGGGGGACATTATTTCGAACACTGAAGCTTTCTTT
TRBV12-3/TRBV12-4	TRBJ1-1	few	.	CARGPIDTEAFF	TGTGCCCGGGGGCCCATCGACACTGAAGCTTTCTTT
TRBV4-1	TRBJ1-2	.	.	CASSRPLGGANYGYTF	TGCGCCAGCAGCCGCCCATTAGGAGGGGCGAACTATGGCTACACCTTC
TRBV5-1	TRBJ2-3	many	TRBD2	CASSLALAGSTDTQYF	TGCGCCAGCAGCTTGGCACTAGCGGGGAGCACAGATACGCAGTATTTT
TRBV12-3/TRBV12-4	TRBJ2-7	few	.	CASSPGPYEQYF	TGTGCCAGCAGTCCGGGACCCTACGAGCAGTACTTC
TRBV5-1	TRBJ2-1	few	.	CASSLGSFFGGSYNEQFF	TGCGCCAGCAGCTTGGGATCTTTCTTCGGAGGCTCCTACAATGAGCAGTTCTTC